The rows below give T cell receptor beta chains drawn from one sample of a study of blood T cell repertoires in COVID-19. Method: immunoSEQ multiplex PCR; TCRdb's copy keeps in-frame clones and lacks some. In the table there are about 200,000 clones, over 75% of which are singletons. Sequenced sample: peripheral blood. The receptors were gathered from a man aged 50-60 years with COVID-19, enrolled during active disease. Each CDR3 is given with its conserved first and last residue. A D gene is named only where the DNA matches it firmly. Rows give clone size only sometimes, using once, few, many, or a class for an expanded clone.

J: TRBJ2-1
size: NA
D: NA
V: TRBV7-3
CDR3: CASSLILYNEQFF
DNA: TGTGCCAGCAGCTTAATACTATACAATGAGCAGTTCTTC

J: TRBJ1-1
size: NA
D: NA
V: TRBV11-2
CDR3: CASRLIDTEAFF
DNA: TGTGCCAGCAGACTTATAGACACTGAAGCTTTCTTT

J: TRBJ2-7
size: NA
D: TRBD1
V: TRBV5-5
CDR3: CASSSPDRGYEQYF
DNA: TGTGCCAGCAGTTCTCCCGACAGGGGATACGAGCAGTACTTC

J: TRBJ1-1
size: NA
D: TRBD1
V: TRBV7-9
CDR3: CASIRQGNTEAFF
DNA: TGTGCCAGCATAAGACAGGGGAACACTGAAGCTTTCTTT

J: TRBJ1-2
size: NA
D: TRBD1
V: TRBV5-8
CDR3: CSNGGQTNYGYTF
DNA: TGTTCTAATGGGGGACAGACTAACTATGGCTACACCTTC

J: TRBJ2-1
size: once
D: NA
V: TRBV10-3
CDR3: CAISESSGGGAYNEQFF
DNA: TGTGCCATCAGTGAGTCGTCTGGCGGAGGGGCCTACAATGAGCAGTTCTTC

J: TRBJ1-5
size: NA
D: TRBD1
V: TRBV5-8
CDR3: CASSLEGADQPQHF
DNA: TGTGCCAGCAGCTTGGAGGGGGCGGATCAGCCCCAGCATTTT

J: TRBJ2-2
size: once
D: NA
V: TRBV29-1
CDR3: CSGGSNTGELFF
DNA: TGCAGCGGAGGGTCGAACACCGGGGAGCTGTTTTTT

J: TRBJ2-1
size: NA
D: TRBD1
V: TRBV15
CDR3: CATSFAGTGANEQFF
DNA: TGTGCCACCAGCTTCGCCGGGACAGGGGCGAATGAGCAGTTCTTC

J: TRBJ2-7
size: NA
D: NA
V: TRBV29-1
CDR3: CSVRTADSWGYEQYF
DNA: TGCAGCGTTCGGACAGCGGACTCCTGGGGCTACGAGCAGTACTTC

J: TRBJ1-1
size: NA
D: NA
V: TRBV2
CDR3: CASSGAGWQGTEAFF
DNA: TGTGCCAGCAGCGGCGCCGGTTGGCAGGGCACTGAAGCTTTCTTT

J: TRBJ2-4
size: NA
D: TRBD2
V: TRBV4-2
CDR3: CASSQRAGTSGALAKNIQYF
DNA: TGTGCCAGCAGCCAACGAGCCGGGACTAGCGGAGCCCTAGCCAAAAACATTCAGTACTTC

J: TRBJ2-5
size: NA
D: NA
V: TRBV5-1
CDR3: CASSLQGQETQYF
DNA: TGCGCCAGCAGCTTGCAGGGGCAAGAGACCCAGTACTTC

J: TRBJ2-7
size: once
D: NA
V: TRBV15
CDR3: CATSSQLVHEQYF
DNA: TGTGCCACCAGCAGCCAACTAGTTCACGAGCAGTACTTC

J: TRBJ2-3
size: NA
D: NA
V: TRBV13
CDR3: CASSLSIPTNTQYF
DNA: TGTGCCAGCAGCTTATCTATTCCCACGAATACGCAGTATTTT

J: TRBJ2-7
size: once
D: TRBD1
V: TRBV15
CDR3: CATSRGGQVDF
DNA: TGTGCCACCAGCAGAGGTGGACAGGTGGACTTC

J: TRBJ1-5
size: NA
D: TRBD1
V: TRBV7-9
CDR3: CASSLALRTGDSNQPQHF
DNA: TGTGCCAGCAGCTTAGCGCTAAGGACAGGAGATAGCAATCAGCCCCAGCATTTT

J: TRBJ1-2
size: NA
D: TRBD1
V: TRBV24-1
CDR3: CATSDPQGANYGYTF
DNA: TGTGCCACCAGTGATCCACAGGGGGCGAACTATGGCTACACCTTC

J: TRBJ2-1
size: once
D: TRBD2
V: TRBV19
CDR3: CASSLQREGRPEQFF
DNA: TGTGCCAGTAGCCTACAGCGGGAGGGCCGTCCTGAGCAGTTCTTC

J: TRBJ1-6
size: NA
D: NA
V: TRBV4-1
CDR3: CASSPEGPVTLHF
DNA: TGCGCCAGCAGCCCGGAGGGCCCGGTGACCCTCCACTTT

J: TRBJ2-5
size: NA
D: NA
V: TRBV2
CDR3: CASSERGHQETQYF
DNA: TGTGCCAGCAGTGAAAGGGGCCACCAAGAGACCCAGTACTTC

J: TRBJ1-5
size: NA
D: TRBD1
V: TRBV19
CDR3: CASSTMQGASNQPQHF
DNA: TGTGCCAGTAGCACGATGCAGGGGGCTAGCAATCAGCCCCAGCATTTT

J: TRBJ2-7
size: NA
D: TRBD2
V: TRBV30
CDR3: CAWSVILAGVEQYF
DNA: TGTGCCTGGAGTGTAATACTAGCGGGAGTTGAGCAGTACTTC

J: TRBJ1-6
size: NA
D: NA
V: TRBV5-1
CDR3: CASSIQGLNSPLHF
DNA: TGCGCCAGCTCAATACAGGGACTAAATTCACCCCTCCACTTT

J: TRBJ2-7
size: NA
D: TRBD2
V: TRBV5-6
CDR3: CASSPRLADSYEQYF
DNA: TGTGCCAGCAGCCCTAGACTAGCGGACTCCTACGAGCAGTACTTC

J: TRBJ2-7
size: NA
D: TRBD2
V: TRBV10-3
CDR3: CAISTSGTSEQYF
DNA: TGTGCCATCAGCACTAGCGGGACCTCCGAGCAGTACTTC

J: TRBJ1-2
size: NA
D: NA
V: TRBV6-5
CDR3: CASSYSGRANYGYTF
DNA: TGTGCCAGCAGTTACTCCGGGAGAGCTAACTATGGCTACACCTTC

J: TRBJ2-2
size: NA
D: NA
V: TRBV29-1
CDR3: CSVEFARNTGELFF
DNA: TGCAGCGTTGAGTTCGCTAGAAACACCGGGGAGCTGTTTTTT

J: TRBJ2-2
size: NA
D: NA
V: TRBV11-2
CDR3: CASSLVGATGELFF
DNA: TGTGCCAGCAGCTTAGTGGGGGCCACCGGGGAGCTGTTTTTT

J: TRBJ2-1
size: NA
D: NA
V: TRBV7-9
CDR3: CASSLQYNEQFF
DNA: TGTGCCAGCAGCTTACAATACAATGAGCAGTTCTTC

J: TRBJ2-1
size: NA
D: NA
V: TRBV7-2
CDR3: CASSLGRGGRGGDEQFF
DNA: TGTGCCAGCAGCTTAGGTAGGGGGGGCAGGGGAGGTGATGAGCAGTTCTTC